One TCR beta chain is described in this entry. Its antigen remains unidentified. The CDR3 loop spans 14 amino acids. The V gene's germline CDR1 is MGHRA and CDR2 YSYEKL. Trimming removed 0 bases at V and 4 bases at J, with 10 bases between. The sample comes from a study of cytomegalovirus exposure and HLA in healthy donors. Study information: Prior work identified about 120 million unique TCR beta sequences in around 170 million T cells. Early release data held 75 million to 90 million unique TCRs from HLA-typed donors.

The primer mix had 60 Vbeta and 13 Jbeta primers. The table came from immunoSEQ multiplex PCR; TCRdb's copy has only in-frame clones and leaves some out. Of 80,000 or so clones in the sample, 77% were seen once. Study results and limitations: Most TCR beta V segments were productive about 90% or about 30% of the time in an earlier analysis.

The sequenced sample was PBMCs. The clonotype was recovered from a man aged 45-60 years in good health and CMV-seropositive. The gene calls are TRBV4-1 and TRBJ2-7; maybe TRBD1 (5 bases). In nucleotides, the CDR3 is TGCGCCAGCAGCCAAGATAAGACAGTGTACGAGCAGTACTTC. This codes for CASSQDKTVYEQYF.